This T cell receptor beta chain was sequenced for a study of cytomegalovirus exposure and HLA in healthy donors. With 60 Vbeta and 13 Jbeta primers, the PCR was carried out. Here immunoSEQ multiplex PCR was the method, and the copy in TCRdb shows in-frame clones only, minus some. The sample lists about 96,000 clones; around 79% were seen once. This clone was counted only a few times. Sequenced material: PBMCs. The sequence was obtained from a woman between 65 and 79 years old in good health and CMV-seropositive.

CDR3 amino acids: CASSRGSPELAGELFF. The DNA of the CDR3 is TGTGCCAGCAGCCGGGGGTCCCCGGAACTCGCCGGGGAGCTGTTTTTT. The chain has TRBV5-4 and TRBJ2-2; tentatively, D is TRBD2 (6 bases). CDR1 is SGHNT, CDR2 YYREEE, per germline (reference sequence). V lost 4 bases and J lost 6, with 19 bases in between. The CDR3 has 16 amino acids.